This T cell receptor beta chain appears in the sequencing data of a study of monozygotic twins with inflammatory bowel disease. Reanalyzing the 5' RACE reads, TCRdb keeps one entry per CDR3 protein, without DNA. The ten top clones account for about 2.2%, within a sample of hundreds of thousands of distinct CDR3 sequences. The sequencing sample was made of blood. The sequence was collected from a human donor with ulcerative colitis or Crohn's disease, or a healthy co-twin of an affected twin (not recorded which).

CDR3: CASSLYQGNTEAFF. The chain employs TRBV5-5 and TRBJ1-1; the D gene TCRdb calls, TRBD1, cannot be checked with no DNA. The germline V gene encodes CDR1 SGHKS and CDR2 YYEKEE (reference sequence). The length of the CDR3 is 14 residues.